The entry below gives a single T cell receptor beta chain sequence along with its context. The data originate from a study of blood T cell repertoires in COVID-19. Study context: Samples came from the United States, Italy and Spain, spanning acute and convalescent COVID-19. PBMCs, B-cell-depleted T cells, or T cells provided the cDNA or gDNA that made up the material.

In Seattle, patients joined the study during active infection and were tracked longitudinally. V shed 4 bases, J shed 2 bases, and the junction held 6 bases outside the gene matches. This CDR3 is built from 17 residues. Germline CDR1 is SGDLS and CDR2 is YYNGEE. In the authors' methods: The assay estimated nucleated cells by amplifying reference gene primers. Some clones are missing from TCRdb's copy, which holds only in-frame ones; the method was immunoSEQ multiplex PCR. V, J and clone size reflect that table, while D and trimming were determined from the DNA. The profile shows roughly 60,000 clones, roughly 72% of them singletons.

The receptor comes from a woman in her seventies with COVID-19, enrolled during active disease. Material for sequencing was peripheral blood. The chain employs TRBV9 and TRBJ2-1; 13 bases align to TRBD2. The CDR3 loop is CASSLTSGRSTYNEQFF. The CDR3 nucleotides read TGTGCCAGCAGCTTGACTAGCGGGAGGTCTACCTACAATGAGCAGTTCTTC.